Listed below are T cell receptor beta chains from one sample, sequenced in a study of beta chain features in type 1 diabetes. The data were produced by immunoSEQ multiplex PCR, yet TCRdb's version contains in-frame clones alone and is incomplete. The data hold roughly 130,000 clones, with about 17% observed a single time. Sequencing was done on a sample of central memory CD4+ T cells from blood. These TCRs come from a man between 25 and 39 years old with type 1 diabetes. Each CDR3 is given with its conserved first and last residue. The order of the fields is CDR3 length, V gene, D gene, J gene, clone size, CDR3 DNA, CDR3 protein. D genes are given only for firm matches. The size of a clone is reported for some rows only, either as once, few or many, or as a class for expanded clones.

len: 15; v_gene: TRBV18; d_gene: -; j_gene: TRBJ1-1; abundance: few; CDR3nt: TGTGCCAGCTCACCCCGAGAGGGTTTGAACACTGAAGCTTTCTTT; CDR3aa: CASSPREGLNTEAFF
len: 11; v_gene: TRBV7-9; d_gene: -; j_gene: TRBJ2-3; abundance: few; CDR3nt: TGTGCCAGCAGCTCCGTAGATACGCAGTATTTT; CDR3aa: CASSSVDTQYF
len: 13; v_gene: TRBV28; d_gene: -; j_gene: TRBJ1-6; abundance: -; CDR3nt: TGTGCCAGCAGTGGGGGGCAAAATTCACCCCTCCACTTT; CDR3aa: CASSGGQNSPLHF
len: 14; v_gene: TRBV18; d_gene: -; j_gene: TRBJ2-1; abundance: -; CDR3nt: TGTGCCAGCTCACCAGGTATCCTTATCCGGGAGCAGTTCTTC; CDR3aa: CASSPGILIREQFF
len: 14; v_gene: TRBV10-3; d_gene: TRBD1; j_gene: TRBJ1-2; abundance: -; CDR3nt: TGTGCCATCAACCGACAGGGGACGGACTATGGCTACACCTTC; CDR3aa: CAINRQGTDYGYTF
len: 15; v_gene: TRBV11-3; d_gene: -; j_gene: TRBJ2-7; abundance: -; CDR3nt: TGTGCCAGCAGCTTGAATTGGGGGAGCTCCTACGAGCAGTACTTC; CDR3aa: CASSLNWGSSYEQYF
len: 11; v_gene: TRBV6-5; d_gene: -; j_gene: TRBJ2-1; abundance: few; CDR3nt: TGTGCCAGCCTCTCGTGGAATGAGCAGTTCTTC; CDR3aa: CASLSWNEQFF
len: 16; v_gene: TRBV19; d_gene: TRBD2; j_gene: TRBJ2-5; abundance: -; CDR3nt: TGTGCCAGTAGTTCAGGGACTAGCGCGTACCAAGAGACCCAGTACTTC; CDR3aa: CASSSGTSAYQETQYF
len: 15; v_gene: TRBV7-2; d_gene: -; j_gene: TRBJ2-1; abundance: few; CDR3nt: TGTGCCAGCAGCTTGGATGAATCCTCCTACAATGAGCAGTTCTTC; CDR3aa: CASSLDESSYNEQFF
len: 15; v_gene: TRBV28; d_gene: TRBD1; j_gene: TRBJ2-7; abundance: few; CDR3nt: TGTGCCAGCAGTTCAACCGGGACAGGGTCCTACGAGCAGTACTTC; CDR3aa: CASSSTGTGSYEQYF
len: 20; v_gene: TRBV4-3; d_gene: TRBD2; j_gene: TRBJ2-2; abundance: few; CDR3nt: TGCGCCAGCAGCCAAGAGCCACTAGCGGGGATCCGGTCGAACACCGGGGAGCTGTTTTTT; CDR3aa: CASSQEPLAGIRSNTGELFF
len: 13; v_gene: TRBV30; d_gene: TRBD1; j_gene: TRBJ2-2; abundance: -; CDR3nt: TGTGCCTGGATTACAGGGGGGTACGGGGAGCTGTTTTTT; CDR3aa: CAWITGGYGELFF
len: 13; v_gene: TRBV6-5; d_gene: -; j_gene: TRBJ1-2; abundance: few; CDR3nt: TGTGCCAGCAGGAGGACACTGGACTATGGCTACACCTTC; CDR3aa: CASRRTLDYGYTF
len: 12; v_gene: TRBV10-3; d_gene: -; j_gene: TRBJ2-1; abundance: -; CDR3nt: TGTGCCACGACAGGGACTTACAATGAGCAGTTCTTC; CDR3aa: CATTGTYNEQFF
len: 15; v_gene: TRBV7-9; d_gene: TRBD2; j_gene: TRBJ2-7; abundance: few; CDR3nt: TGTGCCAGCAGCTCCCCCGGCGGGGGAGGCTACGAGCAGTACTTC; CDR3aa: CASSSPGGGGYEQYF
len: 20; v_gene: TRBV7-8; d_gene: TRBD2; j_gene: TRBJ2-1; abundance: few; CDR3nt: TGTGCCAGCAGCTCACCCCCGGGAGGAGCGGGGGACAACTCCTACAATGAGCAGTTCTTC; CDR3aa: CASSSPPGGAGDNSYNEQFF
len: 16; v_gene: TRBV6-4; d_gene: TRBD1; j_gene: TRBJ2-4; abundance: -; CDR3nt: TGTGCCAGCAGTTGGACAGGGTTTATGCACCAAAACATTCAGTACTTC; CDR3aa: CASSWTGFMHQNIQYF
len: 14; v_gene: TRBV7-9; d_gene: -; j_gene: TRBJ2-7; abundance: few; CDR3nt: TGTGCCAGCACCCTCTCGGGAATACTTTACGAGCAGTACTTC; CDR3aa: CASTLSGILYEQYF
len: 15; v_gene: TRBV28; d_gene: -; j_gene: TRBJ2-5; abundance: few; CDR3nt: TGTGCCAGCAGCCCTTTTGAGTCTTGGGGAGAGACCCAGTACTTC; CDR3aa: CASSPFESWGETQYF
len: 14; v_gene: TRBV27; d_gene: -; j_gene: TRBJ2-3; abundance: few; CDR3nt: TGTGCCAGCAGTCAAGCCAGGAACACAGATACGCAGTATTTT; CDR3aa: CASSQARNTDTQYF
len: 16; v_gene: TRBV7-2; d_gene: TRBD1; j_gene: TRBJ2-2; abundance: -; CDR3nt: TGTGCCAGCAGCTTTTCCCAAGGCAGGGGGACCGGGGAGCTGTTTTTT; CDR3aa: CASSFSQGRGTGELFF
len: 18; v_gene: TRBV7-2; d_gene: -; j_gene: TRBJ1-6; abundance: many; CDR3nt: TGTGCCAGCAGCTTACCCCCGACGGCCCGAGGAGTGAGTTCACCCCTCCACTTT; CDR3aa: CASSLPPTARGVSSPLHF